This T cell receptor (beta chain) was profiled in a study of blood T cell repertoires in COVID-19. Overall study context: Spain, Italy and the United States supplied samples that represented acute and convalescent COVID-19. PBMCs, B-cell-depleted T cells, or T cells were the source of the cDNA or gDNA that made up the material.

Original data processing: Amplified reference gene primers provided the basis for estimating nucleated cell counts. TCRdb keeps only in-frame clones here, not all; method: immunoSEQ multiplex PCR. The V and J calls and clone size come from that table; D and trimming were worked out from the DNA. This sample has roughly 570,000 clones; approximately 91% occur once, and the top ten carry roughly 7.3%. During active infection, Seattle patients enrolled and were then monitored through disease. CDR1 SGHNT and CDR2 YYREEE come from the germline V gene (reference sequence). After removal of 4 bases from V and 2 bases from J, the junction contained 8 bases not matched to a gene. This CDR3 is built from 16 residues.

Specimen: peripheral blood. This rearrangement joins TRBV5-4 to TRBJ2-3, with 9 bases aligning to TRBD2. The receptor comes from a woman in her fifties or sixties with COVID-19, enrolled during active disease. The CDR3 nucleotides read TGTGCCAGCAGCCCCTGGGGCGGGGGGGCCACAGATACGCAGTATTTT. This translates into CASSPWGGGATDTQYF.